Shown below are 14 T cell receptor beta chains from a single sample sequenced in a study of cytomegalovirus exposure and HLA in healthy donors. Researchers ran the PCR with 60 Vbeta and 13 Jbeta primers. TCRdb's copy holds only in-frame clones and misses some; the assay was immunoSEQ multiplex PCR. The sample consists of 110,000 to 150,000 clones, 79% of them appearing once. The sample comprised PBMCs. All receptors come from a young man in good health and CMV-seronegative.

This clone occurred once. The chain uses TRBV7-6 and TRBJ2-7; a possible D gene is TRBD2 (5 bases). V lost 5 bases and J 2 bases, leaving 22 bases between the germline ends. The CDR3 has 17 residues. Germline V CDR1 and CDR2: SGHVS, FNYEAQ. This CDR3 reads CASSQAPAVVGAYEQYF. Written as DNA, the CDR3 is TGTGCCAGCAGCCAGGCCCCAGCGGTGGTTGGGGCCTACGAGCAGTACTTC.

The gene calls are TRBV6-1 and TRBJ2-1; maybe TRBD1 (5 bases). CDR3 length equals 13 residues. Trimming removed 8 bases at V and 6 bases at J, with 14 bases between. From germline, CDR1 is MNHNS and CDR2 SASEGT. CDR3 bases: TGTGCCAGCTCAGGTGGGGCCCTCAATGAGCAGTTCTTC. Translated: CASSGGALNEQFF.

This clone occurred a few times. V is TRBV10-3 and J is TRBJ2-3, with a tentative D call TRBD2 (5 bases). V was pared by 0 bases and J by 3 bases, with 13 bases between. The CDR3 runs 16 residues. The germline V gene encodes CDR1 ENHRY and CDR2 SYGVKD. The CDR3 spells CAISESPGGFTDTQYF. The CDR3, as DNA: TGTGCCATCAGTGAGTCGCCAGGCGGGTTTACAGATACGCAGTATTTT.

This chain uses TRBV7-2 with TRBJ1-3; D is ambiguous. Germline V CDR1 and CDR2: SGHTA, FQGNSA. The V end lost 5 bases, the J end lost 0 bases, and 14 bases lay between the germline ends. This CDR3 has 16 amino acids. The CDR3 protein is CASSRFGLRSGNTIYF. The CDR3 coding sequence is TGTGCCAGCAGCCGATTTGGACTGCGCTCTGGAAACACCATATATTTT.

The chain combines TRBV7-6 with TRBJ1-5, with unresolved D. Trimming removed 5 bases at V and 6 bases at J, with 14 bases between. The CDR3 spans 14 residues. CDR1 SGHVS and CDR2 FNYEAQ come from the germline V gene. As DNA, the CDR3 is TGTGCCAGCAGCAACGGCGAGGTTATTCAGCCCCAGCATTTT. The encoded protein is CASSNGEVIQPQHF.

V usage is TRBV6-1 and J usage is TRBJ2-5; TRBD2 is a possible D gene (6 bases). V was clipped by 6 bases and J by 2 bases, with 13 bases between them. Per germline, CDR1 MNHNS and CDR2 SASEGT. The CDR3 spans 14 residues. The CDR3 region is CASSQTRFQETQYF. As DNA, the CDR3 is TGTGCCAGCAGCCAGACTAGATTTCAAGAGACCCAGTACTTC.

The V gene is TRBV15, the J gene TRBJ1-1; D gene unclear. The CDR3 length is 15 residues. The germline CDR1 and CDR2 sequences are LNHNV and YYDKDF (reference sequence). The V and J ends lost 4 bases and 4 bases respectively, with 16 bases between them. CDR3 region: CATSTERVAATEAFF. As DNA, the CDR3 is TGTGCCACCAGCACGGAACGGGTTGCGGCCACTGAAGCTTTCTTT.

This chain connects TRBV2 to TRBJ1-2; 7 bases map to TRBD1. CDR3 size: 13 residues. CDR1 SNHLY and CDR2 FYNNEI come from the germline V gene. V trimming: 6 bases; J trimming: 1 base; junction bases outside the gene matches: 2. CDR3 in amino acids: CASSGDSNYGYTF. The CDR3 bases are TGTGCCAGCAGCGGGGACAGTAACTATGGCTACACCTTC.

This sequence joins TRBV27 and TRBJ2-2; D may be TRBD1 (6 bases). Per the germline V gene, CDR1 is MNHEY and CDR2 is SMNVEV (reference sequence). The CDR3 is made up of 15 amino acids. V shed 3 bases and J shed 6 bases, with 14 bases lying between them. The CDR3 is CASSFWQGLAGELFF. The CDR3, as DNA: TGTGCCAGCAGTTTTTGGCAGGGGCTCGCCGGGGAGCTGTTTTTT.

The table lists this clone with a few counts. The rearrangement uses TRBV5-5 and TRBJ1-1; perhaps TRBD1 as D (6 bases). The CDR3 is 14 residues long. Trimming took 1 base from V and 0 from J, leaving 7 bases between them. CDR1 is SGHKS and CDR2 is YYEKEE in the germline V gene (reference sequence). In nucleotides, the CDR3 is TGTGCCAGCAGCTTGACAGGGATGAACACTGAAGCTTTCTTT. Its protein product is CASSLTGMNTEAFF.

This clone was seen a handful of times. V gene TRBV6-5 combines with J gene TRBJ1-1, with a tentative D call TRBD1 (5 bases). The CDR3 spans 14 residues. Germline V gene data show CDR1 as MNHEY and CDR2 as SVGAGI. Between the trimmed V and J ends, which lost 7 bases and 7 bases, there was a span of 19 bases. CDR3 sequence (DNA): TGTGCCAGCAACGGGAAGGGGCGGGGGGGTGAAGCTTTCTTT. This sequence encodes CASNGKGRGGEAFF.

DNA for the CDR3: TGCGCCAGCAGCTTGGTTGGACGGACAGGCCACCTCACCTACGAGCAGTACTTC. Its protein product is CASSLVGRTGHLTYEQYF. The rearrangement joins TRBV5-1 to TRBJ2-7, with 7 bases matching TRBD1. CDR3 length: 18 residues. Per germline, CDR1 SGHRS and CDR2 YFSETQ. With V trimmed by 0 bases and J by 2 bases, 14 bases remained unmatched. The complete variable domain, with remaining parts taken from reference TRBV5-1 and TRBJ2-7, reads KAGVTQTPRYLIKTRGQQVTLSCSPISGHRSVSWYQQTPGQGLQFLFEYFSETQRNKGNFPGRFSGRQFSNSRSEMNVSTLELGDSALYLCASSLVGRTGHLTYEQYFGPGTRLTVT.

The chain is built from TRBV27 and TRBJ1-4; TRBD1 is a possible D gene (6 bases). CDR1 is MNHEY, CDR2 SMNVEV, per germline (reference sequence). Trimming pared 6 bases from V and 8 bases from J, leaving 16 bases between. The CDR3 spans 14 residues. CDR3 loop: CASSLTWDTEKLFF. In nucleotides, the CDR3 is TGTGCCAGCAGCCTAACCTGGGACACCGAAAAACTGTTTTTT. The variable domain in full, with the rest retrieved from reference TRBV27 and TRBJ1-4, is EAQVTQNPRYLITVTGKKLTVTCSQNMNHEYMSWYRQDPGLGLRQIYYSMNVEVTDKGDVPEGYKVSRKEKRNFPLILESPSPNQTSLYFCASSLTWDTEKLFFGSGTQLSVL.

The chain joins TRBV7-9 to TRBJ2-1; D might be TRBD1 (5 bases). The ends were cut back, 4 bases at V and 4 bases at J, with 14 bases in the middle. The CDR3 consists of 15 residues. CDR1 and CDR2 from the germline V gene are SEHNR and FQNEAQ (reference sequence). The chain's CDR3 is CASSSRDSLYNEQFF. For the CDR3, the DNA is TGTGCCAGCAGCTCCAGGGATTCCCTTTACAATGAGCAGTTCTTC.